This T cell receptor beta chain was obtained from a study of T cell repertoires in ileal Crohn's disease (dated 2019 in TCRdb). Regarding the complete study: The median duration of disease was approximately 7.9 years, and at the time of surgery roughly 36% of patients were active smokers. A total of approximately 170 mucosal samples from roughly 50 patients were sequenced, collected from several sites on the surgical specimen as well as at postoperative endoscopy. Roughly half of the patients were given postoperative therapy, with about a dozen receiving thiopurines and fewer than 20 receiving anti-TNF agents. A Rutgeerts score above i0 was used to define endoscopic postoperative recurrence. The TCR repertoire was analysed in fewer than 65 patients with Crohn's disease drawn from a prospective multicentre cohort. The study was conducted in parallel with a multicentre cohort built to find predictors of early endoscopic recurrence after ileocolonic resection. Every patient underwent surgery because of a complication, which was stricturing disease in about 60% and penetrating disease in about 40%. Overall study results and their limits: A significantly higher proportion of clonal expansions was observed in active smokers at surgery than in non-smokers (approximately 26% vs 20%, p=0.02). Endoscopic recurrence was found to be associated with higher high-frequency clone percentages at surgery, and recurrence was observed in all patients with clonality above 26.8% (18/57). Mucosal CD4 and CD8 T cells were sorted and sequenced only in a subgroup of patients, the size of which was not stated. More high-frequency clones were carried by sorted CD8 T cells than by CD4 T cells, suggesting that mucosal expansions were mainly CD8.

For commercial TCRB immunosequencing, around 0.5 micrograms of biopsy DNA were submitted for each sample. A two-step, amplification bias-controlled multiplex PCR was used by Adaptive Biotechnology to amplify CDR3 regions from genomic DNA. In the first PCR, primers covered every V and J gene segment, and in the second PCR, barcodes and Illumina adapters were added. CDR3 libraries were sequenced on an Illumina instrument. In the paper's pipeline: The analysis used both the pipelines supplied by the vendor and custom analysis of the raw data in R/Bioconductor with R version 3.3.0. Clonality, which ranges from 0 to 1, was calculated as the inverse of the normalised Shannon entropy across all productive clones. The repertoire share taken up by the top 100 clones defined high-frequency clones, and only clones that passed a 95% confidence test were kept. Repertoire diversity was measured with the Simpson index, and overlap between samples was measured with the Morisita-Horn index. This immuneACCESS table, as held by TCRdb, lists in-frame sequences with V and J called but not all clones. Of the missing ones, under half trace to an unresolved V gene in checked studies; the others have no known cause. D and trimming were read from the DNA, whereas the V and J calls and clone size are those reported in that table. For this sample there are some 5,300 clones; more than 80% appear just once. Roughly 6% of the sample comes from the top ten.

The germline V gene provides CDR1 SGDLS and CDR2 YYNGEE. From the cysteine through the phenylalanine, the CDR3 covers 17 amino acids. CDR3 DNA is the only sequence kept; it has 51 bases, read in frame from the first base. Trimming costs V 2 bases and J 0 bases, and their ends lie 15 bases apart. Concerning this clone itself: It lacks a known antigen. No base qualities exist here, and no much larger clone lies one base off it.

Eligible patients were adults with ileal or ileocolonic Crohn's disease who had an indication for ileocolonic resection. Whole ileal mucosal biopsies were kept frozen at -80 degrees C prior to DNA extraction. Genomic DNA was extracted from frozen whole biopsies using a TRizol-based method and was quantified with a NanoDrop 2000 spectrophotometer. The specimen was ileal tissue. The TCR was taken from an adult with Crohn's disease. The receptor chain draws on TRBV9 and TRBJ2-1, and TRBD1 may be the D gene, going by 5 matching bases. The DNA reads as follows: TGTGCCAGCAGCGTTCAGGCTAGGGGCAGCTCCTACAATGAGCAGTTCTTC. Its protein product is CASSVQARGSSYNEQFF.